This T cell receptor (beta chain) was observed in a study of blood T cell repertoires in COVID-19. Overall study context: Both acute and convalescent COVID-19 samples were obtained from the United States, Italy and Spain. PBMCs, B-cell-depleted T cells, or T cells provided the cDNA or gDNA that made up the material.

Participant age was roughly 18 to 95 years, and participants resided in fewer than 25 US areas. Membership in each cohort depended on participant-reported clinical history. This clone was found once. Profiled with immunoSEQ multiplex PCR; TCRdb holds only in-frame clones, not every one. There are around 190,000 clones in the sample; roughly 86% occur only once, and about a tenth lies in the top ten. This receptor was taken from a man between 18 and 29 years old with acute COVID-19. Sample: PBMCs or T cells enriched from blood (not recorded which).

CDR3 in amino acids: CASSQDSRSASTDTQYF. CDR3 nucleotides: TGCGCCAGCAGCCAAGATTCGAGGTCTGCTAGCACAGATACGCAGTATTTT. This rearrangement joins TRBV4-1 to TRBJ2-3; D is unclear. This CDR3 region has 17 residues. CDR1 and CDR2 from the germline V gene are MGHRA and YSYEKL. V was cut by 0 bases and J by 0 bases, with 13 bases left in between.